Shown below are 21 T cell receptor beta chains from a single sample sequenced in a study of blood T cells in healthy people across ages. A second PCR of about 7 to 12 cycles used a sample-barcoded 5' primer and a J-beta primer mix. Each CDR3 protein is one row after TCRdb ran MiXCR on the 5' RACE reads. The sample comprises 1.2 million to 1.5 million distinct CDR3 sequences, 40% to 50% of which are singletons, and under 8% rests with the top ten. Material: blood. The origin of the receptors is a young woman in good health.

J is TRBJ2-1 and V is TRBV12-3 or TRBV12-4, with D maybe TRBD2 (5 bases). There are 14 residues in the CDR3. The V and J ends lost 10 bases and 3 bases respectively, with 16 bases between them. CDR3 sequence reads: CATAASGLYNEQFF. The CDR3 DNA reads TGTGCCACCGCGGCAAGCGGCCTCTACAATGAGCAGTTCTTC.

The chain links TRBV7-8 to TRBJ1-3, with 10 bases fitting TRBD1. The CDR3 extends over 17 amino acids. Looked up from germline, CDR1 is SGHVS and CDR2 is FQNEAQ. The V and J ends lost 3 bases and 1 base, in that order; junction bases with no gene match: 6. The CDR3 DNA is TGTGCCAGCAGCTTGGGACAGGGGTCTACTTCTGGAAACACCATATATTTT. Its protein product is CASSLGQGSTSGNTIYF.

The chain recombines TRBV12-3 or TRBV12-4 with TRBJ2-7, with TRBD1 matching over 10 bases. The CDR3 runs to 15 residues. J gave up 5 bases and V 5 bases, and 9 bases lay outside the gene matches. The CDR3 reads CASSRRQGARDEQYF. CDR3 coding DNA: TGTGCCAGCAGTCGCCGACAGGGGGCGCGGGACGAGCAGTACTTC.

DNA for the CDR3: TGTGCCAGCAGTCCTCGGACAGGGGCTAATTCACCCCTCCACTTT. This translates into CASSPRTGANSPLHF. The rearrangement joins TRBV12-3 or TRBV12-4 to TRBJ1-6, with 9 positions matching TRBD1. The ends lost 5 bases at V and 6 bases at J; junction bases unmatched: 5. The CDR3 runs 15 residues.

This clonotype appeared a few times. CDR3 coding DNA: TGCAGTGCTAGCGGGATTCAAAGCACAGATACGCAGTATTTT. It codes for CSASGIQSTDTQYF. The chain joins TRBV20-1 to TRBJ2-3; D is perhaps TRBD2 (5 bases). Germline CDR1 and CDR2: DFQATT and SNEGSKA (reference sequence). Trimming removed 3 bases from V and 0 bases from J, with 10 bases in between. The CDR3 has 14 amino acids.

The chain links TRBV27 to TRBJ1-4; no clear D. The germline V and J ends were trimmed by 7 bases and 5 bases, with 5 bases remaining between them. The CDR3 has 11 amino acids. The germline V gene has CDR1 MNHEY and CDR2 SMNVEV (reference sequence). CDR3 in amino acids: CASIINEKLFF. CDR3 DNA sequence: TGTGCCAGCATTATAAATGAAAAACTGTTTTTT.

In its sample, this clonotype was seen once. At one boundary the junction diverges from the germline segment, which might be a read error. The CDR3 loop reads CASCLGVHSTDTQYF. Written as DNA, the CDR3 is TGTGCCAGCTGCTTAGGGGTTCATAGCACAGATACGCAGTATTTT. V is TRBV7-9 and J is TRBJ2-3, with a weak D call TRBD1 (5 bases). CDR1 and CDR2 (germline): SEHNR, FQNEAQ (reference sequence). The CDR3 totals 15 residues. The full variable domain, completed using reference TRBV7-9 and TRBJ2-3, is DTGVSQNPRHKITKRGQNVTFRCDPISEHNRLYWYRQTLGQGPEFLTYFQNEAQLEKSRLLSDRFSAERPKGSFSTLEIQRTEQGDSAMYLCASCLGVHSTDTQYFGPGTRLTVL.

The chain uses TRBV3-1 and TRBJ1-4; tentative D call: TRBD1 (5 bases). The CDR3 is 15 amino acids. Germline assignment: CDR1 LGHDT and CDR2 YNNKEL (reference sequence). Trimming took 5 bases from V and 0 from J, leaving 10 bases between them. In nucleotides, the CDR3 is TGTGCCAGCAGCTACGGACAACCAACTAATGAAAAACTGTTTTTT. It specifies CASSYGQPTNEKLFF.

This clonotype has only one observation. The rearrangement links TRBV20-1 to TRBJ2-5; D may be TRBD1 (6 bases). The V gene's germline CDR1 is DFQATT and CDR2 SNEGSKA (reference sequence). The CDR3 runs 14 residues. V dropped 6 bases and J dropped 4 bases, with 18 bases sitting between them. The CDR3 DNA follows: TGCAGTGCACACACAGGGCCCCTTGGAGAGACCCAGTACTTC. Translated, it gives CSAHTGPLGETQYF.

Comment on this clonotype: A junction boundary mismatches the germline segment, possibly from a read error. The chain carries TRBV27 and TRBJ2-4; the D gene is possibly TRBD2 (5 bases). From germline, CDR1 is MNHEY and CDR2 SMNVEV (reference sequence). The CDR3 runs 15 residues. This chain's CDR3 is CASSSPGMAKNIRYF. CDR3 nucleotides: TGTGCCAGCAGTTCCCCGGGGATGGCCAAAAACATTCGGTACTTC.

The chain combines TRBV6-5 with TRBJ1-1; D gene uncertain. The length of the CDR3 is 10 residues. In germline, CDR1 is MNHEY, CDR2 SVGAGI. V was pared by 11 bases and J by 8 bases, with 12 bases between. The CDR3 DNA is TGTGCCGGCCGTCTTTGGGAAGCTTTCTTT. Protein product: CAGRLWEAFF.

This clonotype was seen more than once but under ten times. J is TRBJ2-7 and V is TRBV20-1; 7 bases map to TRBD1. Germline trimming cut 3 bases from V and 0 bases from J; bases unmatched to any gene: 8. Germline CDR1 and CDR2: DFQATT and SNEGSKA (reference sequence). This CDR3 is 15 amino acids long. The CDR3 protein is CSARDRRGGSYEQYF. For the CDR3, the DNA is TGCAGTGCTAGGGACAGGCGAGGGGGCTCCTACGAGCAGTACTTC.

The chain recombines TRBV5-1 with TRBJ2-1, with TRBD1 matching over 8 bases. CDR1 and CDR2 (germline): SGHRS, YFSETQ. CDR3 size: 15 residues. V gave up 5 bases and J gave up 7 bases; unmatched junction bases: 11. CDR3 sequence reads: CASSPGGERYNEQFF. CDR3 DNA sequence: TGCGCCAGCAGTCCAGGGGGCGAGAGGTATAATGAGCAGTTCTTC. Filled out from reference TRBV5-1 and TRBJ2-1, the complete variable domain reads KAGVTQTPRYLIKTRGQQVTLSCSPISGHRSVSWYQQTPGQGLQFLFEYFSETQRNKGNFPGRFSGRQFSNSRSEMNVSTLELGDSALYLCASSPGGERYNEQFFGPGTRLTVL.

The chain combines TRBV5-1 with TRBJ1-2, with D unclear. V dropped 1 base and J dropped 3 bases, with 19 bases sitting between them. CDR1 is SGHRS, CDR2 YFSETQ, per germline. This CDR3 spans 17 amino acids. CDR3 coding DNA: TGCGCCAGCAGCTTGAAAGGTGTGTCATGGCAGGACTATGGCTACACCTTC. Translation: CASSLKGVSWQDYGYTF.

This sequence joins TRBV12-5 and TRBJ2-5; D perhaps matches TRBD2 (6 bases). This CDR3 has 12 amino acids. Trimming shortened V by 6 bases and J by 5 bases, and 10 bases separated the two germline ends. CDR1 and CDR2 (germline): LGHNT, FRNRAP. CDR3 residues: CASGTEGETQYF. The CDR3 nucleotides are TGTGCTAGTGGCACGGAGGGGGAGACCCAGTACTTC. Using reference TRBV12-5 and TRBJ2-5 for the parts outside the CDR3, the full variable domain is DARVTQTPRHKVTEMGQEVTMRCQPILGHNTVFWYRQTMMQGLELLAYFRNRAPLDDSGMPKDRFSAEMPDATLATLKIQPSEPRDSAVYFCASGTEGETQYFGPGTRLLVL.

This clonotype was seen a handful of times. The gene calls are TRBV6-5 and TRBJ1-4; D remains unclear. The CDR3 spans 13 residues. Per the germline V gene, CDR1 is MNHEY and CDR2 is SVGAGI. V shed 6 bases and J shed 7 bases, with 12 bases lying between them. The CDR3, as DNA: TGTGCCAGCAGCCGGACCGTGGGTGAAAAACTGTTTTTT. Translation: CASSRTVGEKLFF.

V gene TRBV7-8 combines with J gene TRBJ2-1; D is perhaps TRBD1 or TRBD2 (5 bases each). From germline, CDR1 is SGHVS and CDR2 FQNEAQ. This CDR3 has 17 residues. V lost 0 bases to trimming and J lost 3 bases, with 15 bases between them. CDR3 nucleotides: TGTGCCAGCAGCTTAGCGGCAGGGTCTAGCTTCTACAATGAGCAGTTCTTC. This encodes CASSLAAGSSFYNEQFF.

This clonotype was recorded a few times. The chain combines TRBV7-2 with TRBJ1-1, with D possibly being TRBD1 (6 bases). Germline-derived CDR1 and CDR2 are SGHTA and FQGNSA. The V gene lost 3 bases and the J gene lost 4 bases, with 15 bases spanning the gap. The CDR3 covers 15 residues. CDR3 DNA sequence: TGTGCCAGCAGCTTCCAACAGGGTGTGACCACTGAAGCTTTCTTT. Protein: CASSFQQGVTTEAFF.

This clonotype appeared many times. An end of the junction differs from the germline gene, which may be a read error. The chain links TRBV5-1 to TRBJ1-1, with D possibly matching TRBD1 (6 bases). The CDR3 length is 14 residues. Germline loops: CDR1 SGHRS, CDR2 YFSETQ. CDR3 sequence: CASSLGGGNTEAFF. CDR3 sequence (DNA): TGTGCCAGCAGTTTAGGGGGGGGGAACACTGAAGCTTTCTTT.

The V gene is TRBV6-6, the J gene TRBJ1-1, with D unresolved. CDR3 length: 11 amino acids. Looked up from germline, CDR1 is MNHNY and CDR2 is SVGAGI (reference sequence). V gave up 7 bases and J gave up 6 bases, with 9 bases separating them. The CDR3 region is CASKVLAEAFF. CDR3 nucleotides: TGTGCCAGCAAGGTTTTGGCTGAAGCTTTCTTT.

This chain links TRBV3-1 with TRBJ2-5; TRBD2 might be the D (5 bases). Germline V gene data show CDR1 as LGHDT and CDR2 as YNNKEL (reference sequence). V dropped 2 bases and J dropped 7 bases, with 11 bases sitting between them. CDR3 length: 13 amino acids. CDR3 coding DNA: TGTGCCAGCAGCCAACATGAAGGAGGGACCCAGTACTTC. Translation: CASSQHEGGTQYF.